This TCR beta chain originates from a study of shared clonotypes between healthy human individuals (dated by TCRdb to about 2020). Regarding the complete study: The cohort comprised a couple of women and a few men aged 18 to 49 years. Each donor's leukapheresis produced roughly between roughly 0.85 and 9.5 billion PBMCs. For each donor, CD4 naive and CD4 memory were each run on three plates, CD8 naive on two plates, and CD8 memory on one plate. To estimate repertoire size and how much clonotypes are shared between individuals, the study performed deep sequencing of blood TCR repertoires from roughly five healthy adults. To increase sequencing depth and limit assay-specific biases, TCR repertoire library preparation and sequencing were carried out by different laboratories using diverse techniques.

What the study reported, not specific to this receptor: Across several donors, roughly 5.1% of naive CD4, 3% to 3.5% of naive CD8, 2.3% of memory CD4, and 0.4% to 0.45% of memory CD8 clonotypes were shared. Only blood was sampled, and tissue TCR repertoires likely differ from those in blood. Naive subsets generally had larger estimated clonotype richness than memory subsets. Compared with non-shared clonotypes, the clonotypes found in all four sorted-subset donors had higher generation probabilities. Rarefaction of sorted-subset datasets indicated incomplete sequencing despite the large sequencing depth. The small number of donors limited the genetic and exposure-history diversity represented. Pairwise subsampling led to the expectation that sequencing depth would affect the degree of clonotype sharing among donors.

The CDR3 has 13 amino acids, counting the end cysteine and phenylalanine. The CDR3 DNA has 39 bases and is translated from base 1. The trim is 3 bases for V and 6 bases for J, with a gap of 10 bases between the germline ends. CDR1 and CDR2, looked up from the germline V gene, are SGHTA and FQGNSA. On this clone: The specificity of this receptor is unknown. The input lacks base qualities; no much larger clone sits a single base away.

Healthy HIV-negative adults with no recently reported acute infections or vaccinations were included as donors. Every donor was a Caucasian adult living in Nashville, Tennessee, USA. CD4+ T cells were enriched by magnetic negative selection, after which naive cells were positively selected on CD45RA and the negative fraction was taken as the memory subset. Blood was collected by leukapheresis, and PBMCs were isolated by Ficoll-Histopaque density gradient centrifugation and then cryopreserved in liquid nitrogen vapor phase. Purity and quantity of every magnetically sorted T cell population were checked by analytical flow cytometry. From each sorted fraction, genomic DNA was isolated and quantified by UV absorbance on a Nanodrop 2000c. Using the deep immunoSEQ assay, multiplex PCR amplified TCR CDR3 regions from genomic DNA. Extracted genomic DNA from each cell subset was spread evenly across all wells of several immunoSEQ 96-well plates, with each plate serving as a replicate. For sorted subsets, each replicate PCR was loaded with about 0.2 ug genomic DNA, equivalent to roughly 30,000 T cell genomes. Purified libraries were quantified with a Qubit 3.0 fluorometer, sized on a Bioanalyzer 2100, and re-quantified with the KAPA Library Quantification kit. Every immunoSEQ 96-well plate was sequenced on a separate single-read 150-cycle Illumina NextSeq 550 flow cell. Concerning the study's data processing: Because the immunoSEQ output included only junctional sequences and no quality scores, the filtering could not be the same as the filtering used for full-length reads. Sequences were annotated with PyIR, a Python wrapper for IgBLAST v1.9, using IMGT germline references to assign V/J genes and CDR3. Reads with weak V/J assignments (E-value above 1e-6), missing CDR3, stop codons, out-of-frame junctions, or ambiguous translated residues were removed. V3J clonotypes were defined as sequences sharing an identical inferred V gene, J gene, and CDR3 amino acid sequence. The percentage overlap between two repertoires was calculated by dividing the number of shared unique clonotypes by the size of the smaller repertoire. RTK rarefaction, the Chao1 estimator, and Recon v2.1 estimates of unobserved clonotypes were used to assess repertoire richness. Generation probabilities were computed with OLGA for all TCRbeta clonotypes obtained by the gDNA method from four donors. In its TCRdb copy, this immuneACCESS table keeps in-frame sequences only and misses some clones. Where compared with another copy, unresolved V genes explain less than half of these, and the others have no known cause. V, J and clone size are taken as reported in that table, and D and trimming were inferred from the DNA itself. Present in this sample are 1.4 million or so clones, around 98.5% of which were seen just once. The ten largest clones take up around 0.33% of the sample.

This TCR was sampled from a man aged 30-40 years in good health. Rearrangement joined TRBV7-2 to TRBJ2-3, with the D gene call left open. Sequenced material: naive CD4+ T cells sorted from blood. The cell subset or site label, as the study defines it: CD45RA+ positively selected. CDR3 protein: CASSFEVGDTQYF. The nucleotides are TGTGCCAGCAGCTTCGAAGTTGGCGATACGCAGTATTTT.